This T cell receptor (beta chain) derives from a study of blood T cell repertoires in COVID-19. Overall study context: Nucleic acid was either cDNA or gDNA, and it came from T cells, B-cell-depleted T cells, or PBMCs.

Method: immunoSEQ multiplex PCR; TCRdb's copy keeps in-frame clones and lacks some. The data hold fewer than 150,000 clones, with 70% to 80% observed a single time. Points on this clone: This specimen includes other DNA sequences encoding the same CDR3.

The V and J ends lost 3 bases and 0 bases respectively, with 8 bases between them. The CDR3 loop spans 14 amino acids. Germline V gene lookup returns CDR1 KGHSH and CDR2 LQKENI. The clonotype originates from a man aged 55-75 years who had recovered from COVID-19. The chain has TRBV18 and TRBJ2-5, with D possibly matching TRBD1 (5 bases). The material sequenced was peripheral blood. The CDR3, as DNA: TGTGCCAGCTCACCCCGCAGGGACCAAGAGACCCAGTACTTC. Its translation is CASSPRRDQETQYF.